This T cell receptor (beta chain) appears in the sequencing data of a study of T cells in Graves' hyperthyroidism and ophthalmopathy. This clonotype appeared many times. V lost 1 base to trimming and J lost 1 base; unmatched junction nucleotides: 8. The CDR3 has 17 amino acids. In germline, CDR1 is SGHTA, CDR2 FQGTGA. TCR beta CDR3 sequences were amplified from RNA transcripts. HTBI primers were the set used in a first-round RT-PCR of the TCR CDR3. TCRdb recomputed calls from the multiplex PCR reads with MiXCR, one row per CDR3 protein. The table lists approximately 740,000 distinct CDR3 sequences, 14% of them singletons.

This chain uses TRBV7-3 with TRBJ2-3; 7 bases map to TRBD2. The origin of this receptor is a woman under 30 with Graves' hyperthyroidism. Material for sequencing was blood. This CDR3 is CASSLRGSGTRTDTQYF. CDR3 nucleotide sequence: TGTGCCAGCAGCTTAAGAGGGAGCGGGACCCGCACAGATACGCAGTATTTT.